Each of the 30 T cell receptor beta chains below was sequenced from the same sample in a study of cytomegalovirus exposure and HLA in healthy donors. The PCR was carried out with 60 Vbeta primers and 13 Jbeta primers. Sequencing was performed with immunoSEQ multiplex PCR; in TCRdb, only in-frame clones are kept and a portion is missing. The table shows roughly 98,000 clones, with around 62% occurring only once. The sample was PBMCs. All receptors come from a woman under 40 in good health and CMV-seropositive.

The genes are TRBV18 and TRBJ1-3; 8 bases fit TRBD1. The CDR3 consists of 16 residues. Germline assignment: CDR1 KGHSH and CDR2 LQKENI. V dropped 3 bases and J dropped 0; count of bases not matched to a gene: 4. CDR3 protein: CASSPGTGPSGNTIYF. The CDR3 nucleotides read TGTGCCAGCTCACCCGGGACAGGCCCCTCTGGAAACACCATATATTTT.

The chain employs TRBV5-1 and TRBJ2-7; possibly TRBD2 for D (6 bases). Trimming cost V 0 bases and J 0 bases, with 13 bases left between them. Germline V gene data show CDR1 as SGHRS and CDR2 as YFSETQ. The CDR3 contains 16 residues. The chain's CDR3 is CASSLDPSASSYEQYF. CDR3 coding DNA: TGCGCCAGCAGCTTGGATCCTAGCGCCAGCTCCTACGAGCAGTACTTC.

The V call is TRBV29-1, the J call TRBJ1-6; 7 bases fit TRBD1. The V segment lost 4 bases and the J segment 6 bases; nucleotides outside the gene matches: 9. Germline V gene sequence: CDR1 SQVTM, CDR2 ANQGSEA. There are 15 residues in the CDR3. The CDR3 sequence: CSVAFGTDLNSPLHF. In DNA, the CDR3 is TGCAGCGTTGCGTTTGGGACAGACCTTAATTCACCCCTCCACTTT.

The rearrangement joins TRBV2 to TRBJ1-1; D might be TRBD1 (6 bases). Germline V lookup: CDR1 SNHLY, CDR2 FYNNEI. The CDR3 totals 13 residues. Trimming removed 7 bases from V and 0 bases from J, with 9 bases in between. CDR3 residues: CASNQGMNTEAFF. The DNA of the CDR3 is TGTGCCAGCAATCAGGGGATGAACACTGAAGCTTTCTTT.

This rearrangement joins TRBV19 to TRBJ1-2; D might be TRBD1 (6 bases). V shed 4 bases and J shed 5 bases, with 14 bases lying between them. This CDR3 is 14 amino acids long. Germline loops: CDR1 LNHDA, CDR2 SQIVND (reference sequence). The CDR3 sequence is CASSTAQGRYGYTF. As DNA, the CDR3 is TGTGCCAGTAGTACCGCACAGGGAAGGTATGGCTACACCTTC.

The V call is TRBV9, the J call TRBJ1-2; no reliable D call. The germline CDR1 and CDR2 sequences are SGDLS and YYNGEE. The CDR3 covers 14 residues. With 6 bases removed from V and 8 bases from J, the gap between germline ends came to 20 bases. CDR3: CASTFGGGIDGYTF. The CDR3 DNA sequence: TGTGCCAGCACCTTCGGAGGAGGGATCGACGGCTACACCTTC. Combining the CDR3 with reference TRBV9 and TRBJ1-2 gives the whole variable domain DSGVTQTPKHLITATGQRVTLRCSPRSGDLSVYWYQQSLDQGLQFLIQYYNGEERAKGNILERFSAQQFPDLHSELNLSSLELGDSALYFCASTFGGGIDGYTFGSGTRLTVV.

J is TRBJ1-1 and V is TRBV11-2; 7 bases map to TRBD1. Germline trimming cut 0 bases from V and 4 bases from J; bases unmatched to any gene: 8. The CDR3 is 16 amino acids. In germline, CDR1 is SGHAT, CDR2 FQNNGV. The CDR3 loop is CASSLDRGGASTEAFF. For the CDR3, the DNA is TGTGCCAGCAGCTTAGATAGAGGGGGCGCGTCCACTGAAGCTTTCTTT.

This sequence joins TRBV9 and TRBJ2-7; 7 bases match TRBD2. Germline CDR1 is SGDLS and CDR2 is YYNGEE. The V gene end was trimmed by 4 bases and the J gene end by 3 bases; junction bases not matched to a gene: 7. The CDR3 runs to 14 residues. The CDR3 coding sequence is TGTGCCAGCAGCCGAGCGGGGCCGGACTACGAGCAGTACTTC. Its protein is CASSRAGPDYEQYF.

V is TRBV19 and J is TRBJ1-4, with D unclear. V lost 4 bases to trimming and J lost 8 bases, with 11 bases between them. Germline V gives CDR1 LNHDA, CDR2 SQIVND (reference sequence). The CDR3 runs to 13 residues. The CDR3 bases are TGTGCCAGTAGTACTTCCTTGGAGGAAAAACTGTTTTTT. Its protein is CASSTSLEEKLFF.

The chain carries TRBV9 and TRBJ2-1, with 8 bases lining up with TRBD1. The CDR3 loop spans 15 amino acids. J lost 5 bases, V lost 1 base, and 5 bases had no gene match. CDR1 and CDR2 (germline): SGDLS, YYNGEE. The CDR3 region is CASSVQGQVNNEQFF. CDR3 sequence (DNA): TGTGCCAGCAGCGTACAGGGACAGGTAAACAATGAGCAGTTCTTC.

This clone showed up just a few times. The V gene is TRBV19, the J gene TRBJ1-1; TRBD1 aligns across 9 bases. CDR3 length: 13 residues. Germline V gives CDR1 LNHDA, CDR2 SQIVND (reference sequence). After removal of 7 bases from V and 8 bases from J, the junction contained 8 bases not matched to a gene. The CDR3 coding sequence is TGTGCCAGTAACCCCACAGGGGGCCTCGAAGCTTTCTTT. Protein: CASNPTGGLEAFF.

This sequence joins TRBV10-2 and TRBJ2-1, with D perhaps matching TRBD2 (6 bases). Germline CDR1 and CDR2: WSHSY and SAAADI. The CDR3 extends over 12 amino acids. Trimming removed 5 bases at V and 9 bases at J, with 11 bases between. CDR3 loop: CASSSGGSEQFF. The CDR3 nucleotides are TGCGCCAGCAGTTCCGGGGGAAGTGAGCAGTTCTTC.

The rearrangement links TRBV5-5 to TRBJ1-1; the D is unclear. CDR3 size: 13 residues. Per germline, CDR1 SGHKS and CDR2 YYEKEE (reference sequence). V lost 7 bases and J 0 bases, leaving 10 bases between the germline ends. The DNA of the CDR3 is TGTGCCAGCGGTAGCTTCATGAACACTGAAGCTTTCTTT. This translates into CASGSFMNTEAFF.

CDR3 protein: CASAPRRGPIRDTQYF. Written as DNA, the CDR3 is TGTGCCAGCGCCCCGAGGCGGGGACCTATTCGGGATACGCAGTATTTT. The chain is built from TRBV11-1 and TRBJ2-3; D might be TRBD2 (6 bases). Per the germline V gene, CDR1 is SGHAT and CDR2 is FQDESV (reference sequence). V was trimmed by 8 bases and J by 6 bases, leaving 24 bases between them. CDR3 size: 16 residues.

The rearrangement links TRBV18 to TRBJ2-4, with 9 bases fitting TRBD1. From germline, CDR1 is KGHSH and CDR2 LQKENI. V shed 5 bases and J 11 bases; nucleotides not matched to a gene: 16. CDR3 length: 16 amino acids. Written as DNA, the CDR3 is TGTGCCAGCTCATTCGATCGTCCGGGACAGGGTTCGTTTCAGTACTTC. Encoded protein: CASSFDRPGQGSFQYF.

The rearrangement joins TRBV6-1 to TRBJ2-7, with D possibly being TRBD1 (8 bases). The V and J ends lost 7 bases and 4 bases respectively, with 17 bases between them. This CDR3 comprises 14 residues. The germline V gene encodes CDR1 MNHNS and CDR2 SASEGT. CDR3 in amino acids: CASMDREGRYEQYF. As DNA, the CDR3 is TGTGCCAGCATGGACAGGGAGGGCCGGTACGAGCAGTACTTC.

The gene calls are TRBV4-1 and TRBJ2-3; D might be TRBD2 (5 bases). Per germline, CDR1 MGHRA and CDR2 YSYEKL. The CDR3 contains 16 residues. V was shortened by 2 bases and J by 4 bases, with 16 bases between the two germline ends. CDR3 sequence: CASSQIRGTGADTQYF. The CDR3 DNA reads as TGCGCCAGCAGCCAAATTCGGGGAACCGGGGCAGATACGCAGTATTTT.

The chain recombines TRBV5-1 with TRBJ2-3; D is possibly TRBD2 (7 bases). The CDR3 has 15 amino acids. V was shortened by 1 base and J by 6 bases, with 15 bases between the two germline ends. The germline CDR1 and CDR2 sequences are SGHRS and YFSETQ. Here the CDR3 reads CASSLSGGPLDTQYF. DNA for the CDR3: TGCGCCAGCAGCTTGTCCGGGGGGCCCCTGGATACGCAGTATTTT.

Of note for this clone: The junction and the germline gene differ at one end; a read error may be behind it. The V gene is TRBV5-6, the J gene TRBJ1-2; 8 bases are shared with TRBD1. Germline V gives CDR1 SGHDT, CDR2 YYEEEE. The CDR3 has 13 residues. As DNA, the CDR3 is TGTGCCAGCAGCCGACAGGGGATGGGCGGCTACCCCTTC. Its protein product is CASSRQGMGGYPF.

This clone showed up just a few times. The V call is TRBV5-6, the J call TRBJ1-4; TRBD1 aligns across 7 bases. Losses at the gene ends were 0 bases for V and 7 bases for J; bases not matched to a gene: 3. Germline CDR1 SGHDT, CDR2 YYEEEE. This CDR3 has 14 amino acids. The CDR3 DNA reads TGTGCCAGCAGCTTGGGGGACAGACGTGAAAAACTGTTTTTT. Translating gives CASSLGDRREKLFF.

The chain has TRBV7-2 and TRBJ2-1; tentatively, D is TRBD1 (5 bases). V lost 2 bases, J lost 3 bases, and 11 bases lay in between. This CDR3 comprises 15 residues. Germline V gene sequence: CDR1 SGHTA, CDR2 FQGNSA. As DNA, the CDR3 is TGTGCCAGCAGCTTAACCCAGGGATACTACAATGAGCAGTTCTTC. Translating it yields CASSLTQGYYNEQFF.

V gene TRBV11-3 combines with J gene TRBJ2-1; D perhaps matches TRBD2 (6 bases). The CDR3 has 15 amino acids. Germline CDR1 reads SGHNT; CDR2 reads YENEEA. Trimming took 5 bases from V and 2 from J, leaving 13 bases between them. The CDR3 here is CASSPEWGAYNEQFF. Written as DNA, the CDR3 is TGTGCCAGCAGCCCCGAATGGGGGGCCTACAATGAGCAGTTCTTC.

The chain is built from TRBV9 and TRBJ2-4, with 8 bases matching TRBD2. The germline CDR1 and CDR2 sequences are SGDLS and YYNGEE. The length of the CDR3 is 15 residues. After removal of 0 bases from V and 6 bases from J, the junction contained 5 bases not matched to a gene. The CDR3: CASSVGRGGGNIQYF. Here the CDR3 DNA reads TGTGCCAGCAGCGTAGGTCGGGGGGGAGGAAACATTCAGTACTTC.

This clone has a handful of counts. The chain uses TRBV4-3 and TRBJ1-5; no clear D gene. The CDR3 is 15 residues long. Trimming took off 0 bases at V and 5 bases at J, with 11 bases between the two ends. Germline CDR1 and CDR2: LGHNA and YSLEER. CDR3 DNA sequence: TGCGCCAGCAGCCAAGATTGGGCAGGTGATCAGCCCCAGCATTTT. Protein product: CASSQDWAGDQPQHF.

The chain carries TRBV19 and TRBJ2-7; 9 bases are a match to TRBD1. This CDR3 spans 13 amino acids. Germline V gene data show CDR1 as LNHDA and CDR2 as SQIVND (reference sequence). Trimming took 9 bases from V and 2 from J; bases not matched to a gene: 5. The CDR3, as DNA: TGTGCCAGCTCCGGGACAGGGACCTACGAGCAGTACTTC. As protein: CASSGTGTYEQYF.

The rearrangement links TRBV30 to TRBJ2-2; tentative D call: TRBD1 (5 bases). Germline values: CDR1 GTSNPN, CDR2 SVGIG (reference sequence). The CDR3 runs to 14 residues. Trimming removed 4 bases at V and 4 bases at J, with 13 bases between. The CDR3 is CAWIPRGFTGELFF. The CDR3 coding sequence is TGTGCCTGGATTCCAAGGGGTTTCACCGGGGAGCTGTTTTTT.

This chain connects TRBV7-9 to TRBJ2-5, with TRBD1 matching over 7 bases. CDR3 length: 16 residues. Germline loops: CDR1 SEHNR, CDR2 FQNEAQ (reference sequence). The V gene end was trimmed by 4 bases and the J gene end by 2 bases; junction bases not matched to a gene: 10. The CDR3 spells CASSYGQVRLQETQYF. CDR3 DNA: TGTGCCAGCAGCTACGGACAGGTCCGCCTTCAAGAGACCCAGTACTTC. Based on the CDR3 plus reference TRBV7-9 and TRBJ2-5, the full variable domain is DTGVSQNPRHKITKRGQNVTFRCDPISEHNRLYWYRQTLGQGPEFLTYFQNEAQLEKSRLLSDRFSAERPKGSFSTLEIQRTEQGDSAMYLCASSYGQVRLQETQYFGPGTRLLVL.

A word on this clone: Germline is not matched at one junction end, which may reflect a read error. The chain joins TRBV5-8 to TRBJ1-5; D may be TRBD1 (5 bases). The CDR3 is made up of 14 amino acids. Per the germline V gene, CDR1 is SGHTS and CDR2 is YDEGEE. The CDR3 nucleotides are TGTGCCAGCAGCTTGAGGGGCCATAATCAGCCTCAGCATTTT. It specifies CASSLRGHNQPQHF.

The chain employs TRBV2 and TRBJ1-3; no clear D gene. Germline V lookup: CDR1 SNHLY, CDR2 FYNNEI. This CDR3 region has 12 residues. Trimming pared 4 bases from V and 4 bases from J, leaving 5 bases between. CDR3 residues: CASSVEGNTIYF. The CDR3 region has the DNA TGTGCCAGCAGTGTGGAGGGAAACACCATATATTTT.

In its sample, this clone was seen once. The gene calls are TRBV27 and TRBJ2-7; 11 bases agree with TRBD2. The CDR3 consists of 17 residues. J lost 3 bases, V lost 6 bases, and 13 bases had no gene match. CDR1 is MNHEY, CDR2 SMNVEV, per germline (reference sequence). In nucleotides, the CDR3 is TGTGCCAGCAGCCCGACGTGGCTAGCGGGGGGATTCTACGAGCAGTACTTC. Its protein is CASSPTWLAGGFYEQYF.